This TCR beta chain was captured in a study of blood T cell repertoires in COVID-19. Study background: Sites in the United States, Italy and Spain provided acute and convalescent COVID-19 samples. Sample material is recorded as cDNA or gDNA derived from T cells, B-cell-depleted T cells, or PBMCs.

Original processing notes: The assay estimated nucleated cells by amplifying reference gene primers. Libraries were prepared by immunoSEQ multiplex PCR; TCRdb keeps only in-frame clonotypes and omits some of them. For V, J and clone size, that table is used; D and trimming come from the DNA. The sample lists a few hundred thousand clones, about 84% occurring once. The sequenced sample consisted of peripheral blood. The TCR was taken from a woman between 45 and 65 years old with acute or convalescent COVID-19.

This chain's CDR3 is CASSFSKHSGRGTDTQYF. In DNA, the CDR3 is TGTGCCAGCAGTTTCTCCAAACATAGCGGGAGAGGCACAGATACGCAGTATTTT. The genes are TRBV28 and TRBJ2-3, with 9 bases aligning to TRBD2. The CDR3 spans 18 residues. V lost 3 bases, J lost 1 base, and 11 bases stayed unmatched. Germline CDR1 and CDR2: MDHEN and SYDVKM.